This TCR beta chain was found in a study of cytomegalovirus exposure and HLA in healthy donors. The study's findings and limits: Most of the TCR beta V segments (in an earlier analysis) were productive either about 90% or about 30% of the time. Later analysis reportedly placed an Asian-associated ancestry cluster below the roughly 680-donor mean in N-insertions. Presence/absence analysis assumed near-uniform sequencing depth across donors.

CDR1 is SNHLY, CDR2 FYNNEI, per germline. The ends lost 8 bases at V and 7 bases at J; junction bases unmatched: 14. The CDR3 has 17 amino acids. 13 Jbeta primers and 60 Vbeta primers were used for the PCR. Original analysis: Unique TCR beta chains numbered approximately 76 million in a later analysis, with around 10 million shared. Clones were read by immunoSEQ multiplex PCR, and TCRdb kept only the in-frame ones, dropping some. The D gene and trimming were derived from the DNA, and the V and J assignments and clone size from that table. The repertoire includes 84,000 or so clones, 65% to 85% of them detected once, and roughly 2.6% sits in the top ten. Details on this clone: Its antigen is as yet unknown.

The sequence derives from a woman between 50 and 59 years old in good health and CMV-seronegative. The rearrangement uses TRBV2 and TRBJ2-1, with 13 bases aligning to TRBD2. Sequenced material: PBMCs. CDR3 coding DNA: TGTGCCAGCCTGACTAGCGGGAGGACCCTGCGAGGAAATGAGCAGTTCTTC. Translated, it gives CASLTSGRTLRGNEQFF.